Sequencing of this TCR beta chain was carried out in a study of blood T cell repertoires in COVID-19. Whole-study context: The origin of the acute and convalescent COVID-19 samples was the United States, Italy and Spain. PBMCs, B-cell-depleted T cells, or T cells provided the cDNA or gDNA that made up the material.

CDR3 length: 17 residues. Germline CDR1 reads LNHDA; CDR2 reads SQIVND (reference sequence). V shed 9 bases and J 4 bases; nucleotides not matched to a gene: 17. The authors' processing: Amplification with reference gene primers provided the estimates of nucleated cell counts. Assay: immunoSEQ multiplex PCR; the TCRdb copy retains only in-frame clones and omits some. V and J calls and clone size are those listed in that table; D and trimming were worked out from the DNA. The sample yields 90,000 to 110,000 clones, approximately 80% seen once. Material: peripheral blood. V is TRBV19 and J is TRBJ2-5; 10 bases are a match to TRBD1. The TCR sequence derives from a woman of 80 years or more with active or convalescent COVID-19. The CDR3 sequence is CASGTSGADRGRETQYF. DNA of the CDR3: TGTGCCAGCGGGACCTCCGGAGCGGACAGGGGGAGAGAGACCCAGTACTTC.